The next 3 T cell receptor beta chains were all read from a single sample in a study of blood T cell repertoires in COVID-19. The assay was immunoSEQ multiplex PCR, and TCRdb's table has in-frame clones only and misses some. The profile covers about 170,000 clones, with 65% to 85% appearing a single time and approximately 4% taken by the ten largest. Material for sequencing was PBMCs or T cells enriched from blood (not recorded which). Source of these receptors: a woman between 50 and 59 years old in a cohort exposed to, infected with or recovered from COVID-19 (not recorded which).

V and J are TRBV6-1 and TRBJ1-5; D gene unclear. The germline V and J ends were trimmed by 2 bases and 0 bases, with 11 bases remaining between them. This CDR3 has 16 amino acids. Germline assignment: CDR1 MNHNS and CDR2 SASEGT. The CDR3 region is CASSENKYNSNQPQHF. In nucleotides, the CDR3 is TGTGCCAGCAGTGAAAATAAATATAATAGCAATCAGCCCCAGCATTTT.

This clone appeared once. The chain carries TRBV5-6 and TRBJ1-3, with TRBD1 as a possible D gene (5 bases). CDR3 length equals 16 residues. CDR1 SGHDT and CDR2 YYEEEE come from the germline V gene. V was trimmed by 0 bases and J by 2 bases, leaving 12 bases between them. The CDR3 reads CASSLATRQTGNTIYF. The CDR3 region has the DNA TGTGCCAGCAGCTTGGCGACCCGACAGACTGGAAACACCATATATTTT.

This sequence joins TRBV24-1 and TRBJ2-1, with TRBD2 matching over 13 bases. J gave up 0 bases and V 5 bases, and 9 bases lay outside the gene matches. Germline CDR1 reads KGHDR; CDR2 reads SFDVKD. The CDR3 runs 19 residues. CDR3 sequence: CATSGLTSGRPSSYNEQFF. In DNA form, the CDR3 reads TGTGCCACCAGTGGTCTGACTAGCGGGAGGCCCAGCTCCTACAATGAGCAGTTCTTC.